This T cell receptor beta chain comes out of a study of CD4+ T cells in melanoma. Generated by immunoSEQ multiplex PCR, the TCRdb table keeps only in-frame clones and is missing some. This table has more than 110,000 clones, over 90% appearing once. CDR1 and CDR2 from the germline V gene are SEHNR and FQNEAQ (reference sequence). Unmatched junction bases numbered 4, after V lost 5 bases and J lost 6 bases. The CDR3 extends over 15 amino acids. The chain has TRBV7-9 and TRBJ2-1, with 13 bases that match TRBD2. The TCR comes from a human donor with melanoma. In DNA form, the CDR3 reads TGTGCCAGCAGCCCGGGACTAGCGGGGATCAATGAGCAGTTCTTC. Its protein is CASSPGLAGINEQFF.